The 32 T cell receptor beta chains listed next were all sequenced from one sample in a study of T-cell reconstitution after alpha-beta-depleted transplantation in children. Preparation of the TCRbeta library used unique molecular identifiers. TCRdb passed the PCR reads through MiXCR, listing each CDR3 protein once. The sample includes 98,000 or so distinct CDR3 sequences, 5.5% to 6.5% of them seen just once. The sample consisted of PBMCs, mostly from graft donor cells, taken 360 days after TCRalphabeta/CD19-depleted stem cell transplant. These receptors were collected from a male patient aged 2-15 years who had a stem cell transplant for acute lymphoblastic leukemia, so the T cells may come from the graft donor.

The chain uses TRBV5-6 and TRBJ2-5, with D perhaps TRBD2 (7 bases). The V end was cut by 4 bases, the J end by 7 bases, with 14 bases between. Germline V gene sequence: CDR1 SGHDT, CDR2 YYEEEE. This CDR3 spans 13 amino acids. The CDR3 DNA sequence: TGTGCCAGCAGCAGCAGGGGAGGGGTGACCCAGTACTTC. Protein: CASSSRGGVTQYF.

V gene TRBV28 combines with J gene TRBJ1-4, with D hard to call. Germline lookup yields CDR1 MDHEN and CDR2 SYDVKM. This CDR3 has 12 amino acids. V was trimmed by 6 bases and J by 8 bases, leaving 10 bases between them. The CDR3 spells CASSPSPEKLFF. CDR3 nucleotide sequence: TGTGCCAGCAGCCCCAGCCCCGAAAAACTGTTTTTT.

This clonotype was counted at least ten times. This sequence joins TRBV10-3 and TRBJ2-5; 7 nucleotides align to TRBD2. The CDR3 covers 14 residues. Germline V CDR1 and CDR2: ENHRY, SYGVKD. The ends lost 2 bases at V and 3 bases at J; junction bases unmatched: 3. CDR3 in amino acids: CAISERLAEETQYF. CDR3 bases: TGTGCCATCAGTGAGCGGCTAGCGGAAGAGACCCAGTACTTC.

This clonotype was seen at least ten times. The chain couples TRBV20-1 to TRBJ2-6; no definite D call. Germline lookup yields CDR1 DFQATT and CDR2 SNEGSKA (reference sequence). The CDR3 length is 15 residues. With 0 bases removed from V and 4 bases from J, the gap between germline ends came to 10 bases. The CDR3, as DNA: TGCAGTGCTAGAGATTCAGGAGCCGGGGCCAACGTCCTGACTTTC. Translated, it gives CSARDSGAGANVLTF.

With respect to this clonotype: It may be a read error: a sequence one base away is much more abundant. CDR3 protein: CASSSWLSTEAFF. The CDR3 DNA is TGTGCCAGCAGCTCCTGGCTGAGCACTGAAGCTTTCTTT. The rearrangement links TRBV7-9 to TRBJ1-1; no firm D call. V lost 4 bases and J lost 4, with 10 bases in between. CDR1 SEHNR and CDR2 FQNEAQ come from the germline V gene (reference sequence). There are 13 residues in the CDR3.

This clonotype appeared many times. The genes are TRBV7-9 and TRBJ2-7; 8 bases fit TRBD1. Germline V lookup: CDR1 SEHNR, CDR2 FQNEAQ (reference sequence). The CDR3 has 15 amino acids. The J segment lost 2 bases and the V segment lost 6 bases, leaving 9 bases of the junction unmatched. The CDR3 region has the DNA TGTGCCAGCAGTTCCAGGGGGCGCGGAACCTACGAGCAGTACTTC. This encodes CASSSRGRGTYEQYF.

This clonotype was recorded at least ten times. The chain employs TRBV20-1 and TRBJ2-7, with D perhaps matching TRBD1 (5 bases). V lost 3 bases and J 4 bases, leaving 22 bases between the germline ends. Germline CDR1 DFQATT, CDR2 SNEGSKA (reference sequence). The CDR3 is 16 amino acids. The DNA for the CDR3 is TGCAGTGCTAGGCCCGGTGGAGATCTAGGGGTTTACGAGCAGTACTTC. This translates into CSARPGGDLGVYEQYF.

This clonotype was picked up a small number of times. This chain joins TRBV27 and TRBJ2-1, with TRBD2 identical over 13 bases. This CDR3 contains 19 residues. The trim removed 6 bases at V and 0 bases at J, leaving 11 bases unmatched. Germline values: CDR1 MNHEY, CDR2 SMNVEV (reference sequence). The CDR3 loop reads CASREPGTSGEGSYNEQFF. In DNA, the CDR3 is TGTGCCAGCAGGGAACCCGGGACTAGCGGGGAGGGCTCCTACAATGAGCAGTTCTTC.

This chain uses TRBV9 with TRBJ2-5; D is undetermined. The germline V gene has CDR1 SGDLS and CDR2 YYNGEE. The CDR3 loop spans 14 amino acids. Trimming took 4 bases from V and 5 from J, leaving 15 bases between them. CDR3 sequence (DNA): TGTGCCAGCAGCCCTCGGGTGGTGGGGGAGACCCAGTACTTC. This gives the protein CASSPRVVGETQYF.

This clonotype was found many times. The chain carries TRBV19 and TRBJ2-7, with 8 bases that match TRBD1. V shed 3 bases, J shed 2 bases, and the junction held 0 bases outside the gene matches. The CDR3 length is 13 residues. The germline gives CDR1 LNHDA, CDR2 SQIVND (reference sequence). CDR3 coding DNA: TGTGCCAGTAGTATCAGGGGGCCCTACGAGCAGTACTTC. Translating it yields CASSIRGPYEQYF.

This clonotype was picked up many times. In nucleotides, the CDR3 is TGCGCCAGCAGCTCTAGTCGAGCAGGGGGCGCGGGCTACACCTTC. It encodes CASSSSRAGGAGYTF. The chain links TRBV4-3 to TRBJ1-2; TRBD1 matches at 8 bases. The CDR3 sequence is 15 residues long. Germline V CDR1 and CDR2: LGHNA, YSLEER. V shed 5 bases, J shed 8 bases, and the junction held 13 bases outside the gene matches.

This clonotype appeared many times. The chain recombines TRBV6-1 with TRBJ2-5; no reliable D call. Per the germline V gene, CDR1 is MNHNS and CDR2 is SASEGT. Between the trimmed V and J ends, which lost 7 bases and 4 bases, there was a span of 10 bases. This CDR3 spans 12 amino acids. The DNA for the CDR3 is TGTGCCAGCAAGGCTAGTGGAGAGACCCAGTACTTC. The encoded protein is CASKASGETQYF.

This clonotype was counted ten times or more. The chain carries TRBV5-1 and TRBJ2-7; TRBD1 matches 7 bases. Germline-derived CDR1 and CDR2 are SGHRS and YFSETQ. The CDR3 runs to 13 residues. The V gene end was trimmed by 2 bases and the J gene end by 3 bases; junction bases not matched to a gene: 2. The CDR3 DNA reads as TGCGCCAGCAGCTTCGGGACAGACTACGAGCAGTACTTC. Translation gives CASSFGTDYEQYF. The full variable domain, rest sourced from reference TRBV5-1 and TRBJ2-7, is KAGVTQTPRYLIKTRGQQVTLSCSPISGHRSVSWYQQTPGQGLQFLFEYFSETQRNKGNFPGRFSGRQFSNSRSEMNVSTLELGDSALYLCASSFGTDYEQYFGPGTRLTVT.

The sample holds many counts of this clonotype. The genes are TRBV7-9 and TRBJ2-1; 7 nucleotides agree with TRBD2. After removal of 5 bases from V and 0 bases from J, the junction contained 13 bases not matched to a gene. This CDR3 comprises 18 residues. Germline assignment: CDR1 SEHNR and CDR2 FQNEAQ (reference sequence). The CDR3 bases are TGTGCCAGCAGCCCGGAACTAGCGCGAGGAGGCTCCTACAATGAGCAGTTCTTC. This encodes CASSPELARGGSYNEQFF. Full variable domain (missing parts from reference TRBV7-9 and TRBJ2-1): DTGVSQNPRHKITKRGQNVTFRCDPISEHNRLYWYRQTLGQGPEFLTYFQNEAQLEKSRLLSDRFSAERPKGSFSTLEIQRTEQGDSAMYLCASSPELARGGSYNEQFFGPGTRLTVL.

The CDR3 DNA sequence: TGTGCCAGCAGATCCCTGGCGGGAGGAGAAGAGACCCAGTACTTC. It codes for CASRSLAGGEETQYF. V usage is TRBV7-9 and J usage is TRBJ2-5; the match to TRBD2 covers 8 bases. This CDR3 contains 15 residues. Germline loops: CDR1 SEHNR, CDR2 FQNEAQ (reference sequence). Unmatched junction bases numbered 9, after V lost 6 bases and J lost 3 bases.

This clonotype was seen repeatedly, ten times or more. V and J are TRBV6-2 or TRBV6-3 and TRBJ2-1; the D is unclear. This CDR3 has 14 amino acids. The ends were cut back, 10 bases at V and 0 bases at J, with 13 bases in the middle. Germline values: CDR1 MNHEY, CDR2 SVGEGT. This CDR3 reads CATQAPSSYNEQFF. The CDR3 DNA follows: TGTGCCACCCAAGCACCGAGCTCCTACAATGAGCAGTTCTTC.

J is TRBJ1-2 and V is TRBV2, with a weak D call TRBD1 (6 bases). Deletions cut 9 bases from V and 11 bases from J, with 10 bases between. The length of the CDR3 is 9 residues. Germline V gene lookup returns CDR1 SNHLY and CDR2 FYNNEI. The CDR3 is CARKGGYTF. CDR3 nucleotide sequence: TGTGCCAGGAAGGGGGGATACACCTTC. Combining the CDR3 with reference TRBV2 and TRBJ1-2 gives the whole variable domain EPEVTQTPSHQVTQMGQEVILRCVPISNHLYFYWYRQILGQKVEFLVSFYNNEISEKSEIFDDQFSVERPDGSNFTLKIRSTKLEDSAMYFCARKGGYTFGSGTRLTVV.

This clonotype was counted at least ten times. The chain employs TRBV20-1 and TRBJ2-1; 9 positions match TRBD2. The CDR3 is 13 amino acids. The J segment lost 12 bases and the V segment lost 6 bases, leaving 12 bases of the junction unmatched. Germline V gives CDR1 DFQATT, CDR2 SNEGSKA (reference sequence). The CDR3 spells CSAPGGSGSGQFF. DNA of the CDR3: TGCAGTGCGCCCGGTGGTAGCGGGAGTGGGCAGTTCTTC.

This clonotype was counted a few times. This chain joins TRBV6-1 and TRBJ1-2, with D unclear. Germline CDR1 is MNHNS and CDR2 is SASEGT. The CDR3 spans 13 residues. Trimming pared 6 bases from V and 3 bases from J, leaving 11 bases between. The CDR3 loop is CASRNVIDYGYTF. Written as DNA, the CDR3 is TGTGCCAGCAGGAACGTGATTGACTATGGCTACACCTTC.

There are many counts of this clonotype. CDR3 DNA: TGTGCCAGCAGCGCGGGAGGCATTCAGTACTTC. Protein product: CASSAGGIQYF. The chain has TRBV9 and TRBJ2-4; 7 nucleotides agree with TRBD2. Germline CDR1 and CDR2: SGDLS and YYNGEE. After removal of 3 bases from V and 9 bases from J, the junction contained 0 bases not matched to a gene. The CDR3 totals 11 residues. Complete variable domain (other parts from reference TRBV9 and TRBJ2-4): DSGVTQTPKHLITATGQRVTLRCSPRSGDLSVYWYQQSLDQGLQFLIQYYNGEERAKGNILERFSAQQFPDLHSELNLSSLELGDSALYFCASSAGGIQYFGAGTRLSVL.

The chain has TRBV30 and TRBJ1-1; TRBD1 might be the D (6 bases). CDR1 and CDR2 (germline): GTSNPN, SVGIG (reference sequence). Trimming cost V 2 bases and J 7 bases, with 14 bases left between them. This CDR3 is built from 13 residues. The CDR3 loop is CAWSLGGDSEAFF. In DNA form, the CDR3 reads TGTGCCTGGAGTCTCGGGGGCGATAGTGAAGCTTTCTTT.

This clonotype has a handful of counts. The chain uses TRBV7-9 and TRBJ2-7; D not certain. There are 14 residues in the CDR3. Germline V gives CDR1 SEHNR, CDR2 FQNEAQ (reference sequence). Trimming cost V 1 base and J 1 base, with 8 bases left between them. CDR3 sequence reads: CASSLGPRSYEQYF. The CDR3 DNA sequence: TGTGCCAGCAGCTTAGGACCCCGGTCCTACGAGCAGTACTTC.

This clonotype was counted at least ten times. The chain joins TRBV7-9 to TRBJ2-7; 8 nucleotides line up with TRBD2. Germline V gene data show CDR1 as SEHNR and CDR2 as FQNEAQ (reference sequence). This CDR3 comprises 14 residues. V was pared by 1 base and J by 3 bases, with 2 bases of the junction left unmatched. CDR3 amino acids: CASSLGTSYYEQYF. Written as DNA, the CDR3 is TGTGCCAGCAGCTTAGGGACTAGCTACTACGAGCAGTACTTC.

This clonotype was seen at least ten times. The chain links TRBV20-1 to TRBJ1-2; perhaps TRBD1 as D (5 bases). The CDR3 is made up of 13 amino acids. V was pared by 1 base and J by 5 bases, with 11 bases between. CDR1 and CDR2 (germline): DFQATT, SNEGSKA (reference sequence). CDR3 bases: TGCAGTGCTAGAGCTTCAGGGTATTATGGCTACACCTTC. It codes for CSARASGYYGYTF.

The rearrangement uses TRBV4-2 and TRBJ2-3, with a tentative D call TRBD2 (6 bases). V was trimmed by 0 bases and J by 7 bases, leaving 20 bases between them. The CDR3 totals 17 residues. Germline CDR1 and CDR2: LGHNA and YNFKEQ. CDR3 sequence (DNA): TGTGCCAGCAGCCAAGATAGGGCAGGAGGGGTCAGAAATACGCAGTATTTT. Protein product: CASSQDRAGGVRNTQYF.

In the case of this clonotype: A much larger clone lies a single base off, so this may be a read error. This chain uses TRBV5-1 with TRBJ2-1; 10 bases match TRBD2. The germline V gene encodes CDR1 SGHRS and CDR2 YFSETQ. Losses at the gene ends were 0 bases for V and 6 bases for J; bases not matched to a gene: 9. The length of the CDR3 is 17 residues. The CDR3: CASSLAEFTSGVNEQFF. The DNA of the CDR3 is TGCGCCAGCAGCTTGGCCGAATTTACTAGCGGGGTCAATGAGCAGTTCTTC.

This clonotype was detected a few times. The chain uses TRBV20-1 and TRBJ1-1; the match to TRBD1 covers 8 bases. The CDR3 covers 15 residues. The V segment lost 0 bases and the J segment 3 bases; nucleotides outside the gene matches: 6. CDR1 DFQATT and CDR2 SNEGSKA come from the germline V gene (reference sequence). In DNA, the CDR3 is TGCAGTGCTAGAGATCTCAGGGGGCTTGACACTGAAGCTTTCTTT. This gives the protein CSARDLRGLDTEAFF.

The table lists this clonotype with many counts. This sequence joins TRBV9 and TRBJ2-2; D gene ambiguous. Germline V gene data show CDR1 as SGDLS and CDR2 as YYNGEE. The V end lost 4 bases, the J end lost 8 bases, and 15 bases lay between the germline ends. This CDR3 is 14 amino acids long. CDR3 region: CASSPPLVVGELFF. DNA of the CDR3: TGTGCCAGCAGCCCCCCTCTAGTTGTTGGGGAGCTGTTTTTT.

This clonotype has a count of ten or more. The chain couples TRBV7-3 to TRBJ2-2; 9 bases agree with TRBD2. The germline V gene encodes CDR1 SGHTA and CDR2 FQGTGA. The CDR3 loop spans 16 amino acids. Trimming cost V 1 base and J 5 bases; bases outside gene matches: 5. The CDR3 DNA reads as TGTGCCAGCAGCTTAAAACGCGGGAGGGATACCGGGGAGCTGTTTTTT. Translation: CASSLKRGRDTGELFF. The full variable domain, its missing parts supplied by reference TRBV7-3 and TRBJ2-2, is GAGVSQTPSNKVTEKGKYVELRCDPISGHTALYWYRQSLGQGPEFLIYFQGTGAADDSGLPNDRFFAVRPEGSVSTLKIQRTERGDSAVYLCASSLKRGRDTGELFFGEGSRLTVL.

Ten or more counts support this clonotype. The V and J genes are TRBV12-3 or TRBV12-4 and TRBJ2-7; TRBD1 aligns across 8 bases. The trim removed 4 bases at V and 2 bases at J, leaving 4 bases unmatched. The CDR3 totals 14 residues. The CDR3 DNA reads TGTGCCAGCAGTTCGGACAGGGATACCTACGAGCAGTACTTC. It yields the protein CASSSDRDTYEQYF.

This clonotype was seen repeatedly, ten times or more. The CDR3 spells CASSVGGGSYNEQFF. The DNA of the CDR3 is TGTGCCAGCAGCGTAGGCGGGGGCTCCTACAATGAGCAGTTCTTC. J is TRBJ2-1 and V is TRBV9; TRBD2 matches 7 bases. The CDR3 has 15 residues. CDR1 and CDR2 (germline): SGDLS, YYNGEE. V shed 0 bases, J shed 0 bases, and the junction held 0 bases outside the gene matches. Using reference TRBV9 and TRBJ2-1 for the parts outside the CDR3, the full variable domain is DSGVTQTPKHLITATGQRVTLRCSPRSGDLSVYWYQQSLDQGLQFLIQYYNGEERAKGNILERFSAQQFPDLHSELNLSSLELGDSALYFCASSVGGGSYNEQFFGPGTRLTVL.

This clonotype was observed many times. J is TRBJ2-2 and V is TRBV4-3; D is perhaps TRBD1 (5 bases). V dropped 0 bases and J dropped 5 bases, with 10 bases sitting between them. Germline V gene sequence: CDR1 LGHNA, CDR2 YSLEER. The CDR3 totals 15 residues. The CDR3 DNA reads TGCGCCAGCAGCCAAGAAGGACACCCAACCGGGGAGCTGTTTTTT. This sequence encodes CASSQEGHPTGELFF.